Given below is one T cell receptor beta chain in context. It has no known antigen specificity. Base qualities are missing; no much larger clone stands one base away. The library was built by means of the immunoSEQ multiplex PCR assay. For the multiplex PCR, a mixture combining 60 forward primers for TCR Vbeta segments and 13 reverse primers for TCR Jbeta segments was used. Amplification of the CDR3 region of rearranged TCR beta genes was performed with a multiplex PCR assay on genomic DNA. Amplified TCR beta libraries were sequenced as 87-base-pair reads on the Illumina HiSeq System. The published analysis was carried out like this. A later analysis tallied 70 million to 100 million unique TCR beta chains across the 666 repertoires, and about 12 million of those chains were shared by two or more donors. Raw reads were error-corrected and collapsed into unique sequences by a nearest-neighbor algorithm in which closely related sequences were merged to remove PCR and sequencing errors. To assign V, D and J gene segments, CDR3 sequences were aligned to IMGT reference sequences. For a sequence to be retained, a match of at least six nucleotides was required to both a V gene segment and a J gene segment. Rearrangements were classified as productive when the CDR3 lacked stop codons and remained in frame with V and J, and all other rearrangements were classified as non-productive. CDR3 was defined according to IMGT convention as the region running from the second conserved V-encoded cysteine to the conserved J-encoded phenylalanine. The earlier analysis of about 610 of the donors excluded any sequence lacking an unambiguous match to a single V gene segment. In an earlier analysis of around 590 of the donors, a V segment was called functional when productive rearrangements were above 56.7%, and segregating when the standard deviation between donors exceeded 5%. A statistical classification framework was built for diagnosing cytomegalovirus status from the catalog of TCR beta chain sequences. V and J gene assignment, in a later analysis, came from comparing TCR nucleotide sequences with IMGT/GENE-DB human TR gene sequences. Using the TCRdist pipeline, a later analysis assigned CDR3 sequences along with most-parsimonious VDJ recombination scenarios. In a later analysis, each TCR beta chain was defined by its CDR3 amino acid sequence together with its V-gene family, and reads lacking a unique V-gene family were excluded. In a later analysis, a few hundred highly shared, low-generation-probability nucleotide sequences were removed to address suspected cross-contamination and a sequencing artifact. For each public chain, a later analysis derived a clonal expansion index from normalized ranks of inferred template counts within each repertoire. Generation probabilities in a later analysis came from a VDJ recombination model fitted to out-of-frame rearrangements, and those results were checked against IGoR. In a later analysis, hypergeometric tests were used to score TCR-TCR, TCR-HLA and TCR-CMV co-occurrence, with a repertoire-size bias correction applied to TCR pairs. In a later analysis, false discovery rates were estimated by permuting HLA or CMV assignments 20 times. A later analysis grouped co-occurring TCRs with DBSCAN, adding TCRdist sequence similarity when clustering within HLA-allele-positive subsets. Repertoires with fewer than 30,000 or more than 120,000 public chains, plus five repertoires with anomalous nucleotide sharing, were excluded from co-occurrence clustering. TCRdb obtained this table from immuneACCESS and retained in-frame rearrangements with V and J assigned. These tables miss some clones; where compared with another copy, unresolved V genes account for less than half of the shortfall, and the remainder is unexplained. That table furnishes V, J and clone size, whereas the DNA furnished D and trimming. The sample table records about 160,000 clones; 75% of these occur just once. Of the sample, about 2.7% is held by the ten largest clones.

V is pruned by 6 bases and J by 5 bases, leaving 7 bases of the junction without a gene match. Inclusive of the bounding cysteine and phenylalanine, the CDR3 is 14 residues long. Only the CDR3 DNA is retained, 42 bases long and in frame from the first base. The CDR1 and CDR2 encoded by the germline V gene are MNHNS and SASEGT. The sample is drawn from a study of cytomegalovirus exposure and HLA in healthy donors (dated by TCRdb to 2016 to 2017). As for the study more broadly: An earlier analysis of some 620 of the donors reported approximately 260 Gb of sequence data and 117 million unique TCR beta sequences obtained from roughly 180 million T cells. An early release covering roughly 580 HLA-typed donors comprised approximately 290 gigabases of sequencing data and approximately 85 million unique TCR sequences. Among the roughly 400 genotyped donors, around 81% belonged to the genetic ancestry cluster associated with self-reported Caucasian donors. The study aimed to test whether signatures of past pathogen exposure could be identified by cataloging public T cell receptors. The study profiled the T cell repertoires of under 850 subjects by immunosequencing and related them to cytomegalovirus serostatus. In addition to the first cohort of around 670 subjects, a separate validation cohort of 120 different subjects was used. To predict cytomegalovirus infection status, the study combined high-throughput TCR immunosequencing, statistical association of individual TCRs with disease status, and machine learning. In a later analysis, previously published TCR beta repertoires from some 640 donors were re-analyzed and high-resolution HLA genotyping was added so that TCR occurrence patterns could be studied. Rather than drawing on any new phenotypic data, the later analysis identified candidate immune exposures from TCR beta sequences and the way those sequences occurred across donors. An earlier analysis of around 640 of the donors used high-throughput TCR beta sequencing to judge whether each TCR beta V gene segment behaved as functional or pseudogenic. Alongside the repertoire data, information on donor age, sex, ethnicity and CMV serostatus was compiled. A later genetic analysis used genome-wide SNP genotypes for about three fifths of the 666 donors, treating that subset as a discovery cohort. All discovery cohort repertoires had been generated using a single sequencing platform. Class I and class II HLA loci were covered by the typing at four-digit resolution. Typing coverage differed by locus: A, B, C, DRB1 and DQB1 were typed in roughly 620-630 donors, DQA1 in about 510, DPA1 in around 580, and DPB1 in roughly 470. Because of strong linkage in the cohort, roughly five DR-DQ haplotypes were treated as single units for association and clustering. Among a few hundred genotyped donors of the cohort, an average of approximately 240,000 unique TCR beta nucleotide sequences were sequenced per donor, around a sixth of them non-productive. Broader findings and caveats from the paper: A total of 150 to 200 TCR beta chains were listed by the study as associated with cytomegalovirus. A further reported finding was that TCR beta sequences accurately predicted the HLA-A and HLA-B alleles for most subjects in the first cohort. A few of the identified cytomegalovirus-associated TCR beta chains were confirmed in vitro to be specific for cytomegalovirus antigens. In a later genetic analysis, fewer N-insertions in productive TCRs were reported among donors in an Asian-associated ancestry cluster than the 666-donor mean. In a later analysis, TCR association rates were found to vary across HLA loci, with the most associated TCRs seen for DRB1 alleles and the fewest for HLA-C alleles. When HLA alleles, especially DR and DQ, strongly co-occurred, attributing TCR associations to individual alleles was difficult. According to a later analysis, parvovirus B19, influenza, CMV and Epstein-Barr virus appeared linked to several top co-occurrence clusters. Correlated functional status among segregating V segments might be attributable to linkage disequilibrium, but an unknown experimental factor could not be ruled out. A cluster of highly shared sequence variants was judged likely to represent a technical artifact of the sequencing pipeline. Because some donors lacked HLA typing at each locus, the association tests relied only on the typed subset. Cytomegalovirus status was reported to be diagnosed by the classifier with high specificity and sensitivity in both the original and validation cohorts. Across donors, most TCR sequences were observed very rarely, whereas some public TCRs were present in many individuals. Immune exposure information for the cohort was limited to CMV serostatus. Presence/absence analyses assumed roughly uniform sequencing depth across donors, an assumption that may not hold. The earlier analysis of nearly 600 of the donors excluded some 15 rarely observed V segments, including chromosome 9 orphons, because counts were too low. The 87-base-pair reads could not distinguish some IMGT-functional V segments, including TRBV6-2 and TRBV6-3, so those segments were excluded. In a later genetic analysis, a missense DCLRE1C variant was associated with V-gene and J-gene trimming of TCR beta chains, and the association was replicated in an independent cohort. This cohort had only TCR beta chains sequenced, and the lack of alpha or paired-chain data limited which features could be detected. Most CMV-associated TCR beta chains appeared to be HLA-restricted in a later analysis, and the HLA associations seemed to be driven largely by CMV exposure. The authors suggested that the approach could potentially be extended to other disease states and immunological phenotypes. Compared with equally common non-associated chains, HLA-associated TCR beta chains in a later analysis were more clonally expanded and had lower generation probabilities. In an earlier analysis of 587 of the donors, most TCR beta V segments appeared in productive rearrangements about 90% or about 30% of the time, broadly matching IMGT annotations. A later analysis associated about 17,000 TCR beta sequences with specific HLA alleles at a false discovery rate of 0.05.

The cohort was made up of hundreds of healthy bone marrow donors. At the time of sampling, all cohort members were nominally healthy, though unrecorded immune exposures were likely present. The donor tested CMV seropositive, placing the donor among the approximately 310 seropositive members of the cohort. Every donor gave a peripheral blood sample, and the peripheral blood mononuclear cells from that sample were used for TCR beta sequencing. Genomic DNA was extracted from the blood cell samples with the Qiagen DNeasy Blood Extraction Kit. This sequence uses TRBV6-1 and TRBJ1-1, with 9 junctional bases fitting TRBD1. Sequenced input: PBMCs. The TCR sequence derives from a woman between 50 and 59 years old in good health and CMV-seropositive. The CDR3 reads CASRGQGGRTEAFF. DNA sequence: TGTGCCAGCAGGGGACAGGGAGGTCGGACTGAAGCTTTCTTT.